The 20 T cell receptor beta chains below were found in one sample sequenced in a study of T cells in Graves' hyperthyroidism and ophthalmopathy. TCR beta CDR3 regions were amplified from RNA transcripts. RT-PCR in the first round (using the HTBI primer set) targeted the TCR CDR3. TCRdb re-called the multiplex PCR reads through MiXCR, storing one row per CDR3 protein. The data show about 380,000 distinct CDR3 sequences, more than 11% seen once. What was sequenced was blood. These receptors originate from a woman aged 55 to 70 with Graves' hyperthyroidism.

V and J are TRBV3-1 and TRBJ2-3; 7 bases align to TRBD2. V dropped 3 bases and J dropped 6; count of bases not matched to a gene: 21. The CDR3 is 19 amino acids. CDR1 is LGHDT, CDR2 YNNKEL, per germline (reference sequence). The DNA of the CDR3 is TGTGCCAGCAGCCATGATTATGGGGGAGGGGCGACGCGGGCCGATACGCAGTATTTT. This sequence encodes CASSHDYGGGATRADTQYF.

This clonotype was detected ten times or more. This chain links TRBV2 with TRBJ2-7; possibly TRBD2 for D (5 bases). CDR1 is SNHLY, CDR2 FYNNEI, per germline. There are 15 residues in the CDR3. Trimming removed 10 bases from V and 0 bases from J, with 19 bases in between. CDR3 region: CATAPSAAISYEQYF. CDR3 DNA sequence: TGTGCCACCGCCCCTTCAGCGGCTATCTCCTACGAGCAGTACTTC.

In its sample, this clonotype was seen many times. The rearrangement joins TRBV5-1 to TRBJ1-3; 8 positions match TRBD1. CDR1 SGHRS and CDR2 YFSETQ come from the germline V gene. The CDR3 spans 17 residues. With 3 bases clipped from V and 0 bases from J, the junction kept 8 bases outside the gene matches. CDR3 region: CASSSGQGFASGNTIYF. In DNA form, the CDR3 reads TGCGCCAGCAGCTCCGGACAGGGATTCGCCTCTGGAAACACCATATATTTT.

The CDR3 loop reads CASSQLAGGYNEQFF. In DNA form, the CDR3 reads TGCGCCAGCAGCCAATTAGCGGGAGGCTACAATGAGCAGTTCTTC. The chain joins TRBV4-1 to TRBJ2-1; 10 positions agree with TRBD2. This CDR3 has 15 residues. The V and J ends lost 2 bases and 3 bases, in that order; junction bases with no gene match: 1. Germline loops: CDR1 MGHRA, CDR2 YSYEKL.

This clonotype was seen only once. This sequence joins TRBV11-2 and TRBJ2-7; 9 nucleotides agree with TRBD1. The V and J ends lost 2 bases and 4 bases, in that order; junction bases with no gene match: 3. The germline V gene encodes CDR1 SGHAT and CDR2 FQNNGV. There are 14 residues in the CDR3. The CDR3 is CASSLTDRGYEQYF. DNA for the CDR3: TGTGCCAGCAGCTTAACCGACAGGGGGTACGAGCAGTACTTC.

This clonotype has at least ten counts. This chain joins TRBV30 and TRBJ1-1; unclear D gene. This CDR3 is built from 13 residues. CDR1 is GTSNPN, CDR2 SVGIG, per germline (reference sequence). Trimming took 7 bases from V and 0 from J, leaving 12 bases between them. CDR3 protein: CALCGDLNTEAFF. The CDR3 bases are TGTGCCTTGTGCGGGGATCTGAACACTGAAGCTTTCTTT.

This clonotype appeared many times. The CDR3 DNA reads TGTGCCAGCTCAAGAGGGGCGGGAAACACCATATATTTT. It translates to CASSRGAGNTIYF. This sequence joins TRBV18 and TRBJ1-3, with D tentatively TRBD1 (5 bases). With 5 bases removed from V and 4 bases from J, the gap between germline ends came to 9 bases. Germline CDR1 KGHSH, CDR2 LQKENI. The CDR3 totals 13 residues.

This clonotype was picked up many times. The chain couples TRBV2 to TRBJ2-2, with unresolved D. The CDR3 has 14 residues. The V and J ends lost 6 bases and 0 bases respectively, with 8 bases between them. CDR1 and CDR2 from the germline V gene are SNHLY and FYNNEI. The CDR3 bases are TGTGCCAGCAGCTTACAGTCGAACACCGGGGAGCTGTTTTTT. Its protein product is CASSLQSNTGELFF.

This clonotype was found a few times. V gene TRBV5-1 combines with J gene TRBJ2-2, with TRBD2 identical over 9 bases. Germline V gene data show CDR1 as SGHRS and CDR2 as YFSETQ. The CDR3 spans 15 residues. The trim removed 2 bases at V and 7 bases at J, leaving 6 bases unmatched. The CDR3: CASSFLAGESGELFF. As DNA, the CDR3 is TGCGCCAGCAGCTTCTTAGCGGGAGAGAGCGGGGAGCTGTTTTTT.

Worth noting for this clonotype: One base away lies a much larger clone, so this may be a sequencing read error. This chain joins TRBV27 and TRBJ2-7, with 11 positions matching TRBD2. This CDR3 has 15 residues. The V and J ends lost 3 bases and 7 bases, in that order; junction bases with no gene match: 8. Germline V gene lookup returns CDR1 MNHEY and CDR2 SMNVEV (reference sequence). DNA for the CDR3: TGTGCCAGCAGTTTCGAACTAGCGGGAGAGGGTGAGCAGTACTTC. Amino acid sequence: CASSFELAGEGEQYF.

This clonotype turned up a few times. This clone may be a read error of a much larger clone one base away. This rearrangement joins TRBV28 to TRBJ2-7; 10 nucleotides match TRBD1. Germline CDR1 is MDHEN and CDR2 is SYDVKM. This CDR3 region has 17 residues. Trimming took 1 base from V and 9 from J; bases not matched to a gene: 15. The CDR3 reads CASSLFLTGTGERGQYF. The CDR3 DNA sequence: TGTGCCAGCAGTTTATTCCTAACCGGGACAGGGGAACGCGGGCAGTACTTC.

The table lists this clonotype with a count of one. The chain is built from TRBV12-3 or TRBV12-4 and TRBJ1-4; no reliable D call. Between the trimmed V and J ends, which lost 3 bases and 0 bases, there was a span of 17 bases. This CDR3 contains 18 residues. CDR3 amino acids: CASSFSTDFVATNEKLFF. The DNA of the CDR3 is TGTGCCAGCAGTTTCTCGACGGATTTTGTGGCAACTAATGAAAAACTGTTTTTT.

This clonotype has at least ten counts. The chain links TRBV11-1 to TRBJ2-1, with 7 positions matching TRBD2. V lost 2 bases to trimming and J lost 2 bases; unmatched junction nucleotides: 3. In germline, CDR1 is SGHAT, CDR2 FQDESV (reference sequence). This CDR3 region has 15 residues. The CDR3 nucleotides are TGTGCCAGCAGCTTAAGAGGGAGGGCCTACAATGAGCAGTTCTTC. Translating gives CASSLRGRAYNEQFF. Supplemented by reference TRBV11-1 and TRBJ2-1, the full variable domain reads EAEVAQSPRYKITEKSQAVAFWCDPISGHATLYWYRQILGQGPELLVQFQDESVVDDSQLPKDRFSAERLKGVDSTLKIQPAELGDSAMYLCASSLRGRAYNEQFFGPGTRLTVL.

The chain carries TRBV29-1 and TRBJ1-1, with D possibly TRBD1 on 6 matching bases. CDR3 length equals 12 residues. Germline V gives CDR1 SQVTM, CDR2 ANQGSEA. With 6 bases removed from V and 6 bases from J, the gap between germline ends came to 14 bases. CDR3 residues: CSVEGGSSEAFF. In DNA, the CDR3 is TGCAGCGTAGAGGGGGGATCGTCTGAAGCTTTCTTT.

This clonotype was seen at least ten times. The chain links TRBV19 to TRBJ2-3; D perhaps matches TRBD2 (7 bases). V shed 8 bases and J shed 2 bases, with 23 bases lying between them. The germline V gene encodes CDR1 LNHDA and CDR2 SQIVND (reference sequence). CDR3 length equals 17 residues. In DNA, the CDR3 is TGTGCCAGTCCCCCGGGGGGCGGACAAGCCCCCACAGATACGCAGTATTTT. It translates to CASPPGGGQAPTDTQYF.

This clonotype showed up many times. This chain's CDR3 is CASSLDSLYNEQFF. Here the CDR3 DNA reads TGTGCCAGCAGTTTGGACAGCCTCTACAATGAGCAGTTCTTC. This chain uses TRBV12-3 or TRBV12-4 with TRBJ2-1, with D possibly TRBD1 on 6 matching bases. V dropped 3 bases and J dropped 3 bases, with 9 bases sitting between them. The CDR3 spans 14 residues.

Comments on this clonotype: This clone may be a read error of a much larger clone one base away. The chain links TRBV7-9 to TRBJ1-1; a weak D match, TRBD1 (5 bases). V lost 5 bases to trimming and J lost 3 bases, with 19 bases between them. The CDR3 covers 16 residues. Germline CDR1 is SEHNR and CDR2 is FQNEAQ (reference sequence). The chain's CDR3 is CASSPRGTRMDTEAFF. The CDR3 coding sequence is TGTGCCAGCAGCCCCCGGGGCACTCGGATGGACACTGAAGCTTTCTTT.

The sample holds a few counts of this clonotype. Here the CDR3 DNA reads TGTGCCAGCAGTTCATGGACAGGGCTAAAAAACATTCAGTACTTC. Translated, it gives CASSSWTGLKNIQYF. V is TRBV27 and J is TRBJ2-4, with 8 bases aligning to TRBD1. The germline V gene encodes CDR1 MNHEY and CDR2 SMNVEV (reference sequence). The CDR3 loop spans 15 amino acids. V shed 4 bases, J shed 4 bases, and the junction held 6 bases outside the gene matches.

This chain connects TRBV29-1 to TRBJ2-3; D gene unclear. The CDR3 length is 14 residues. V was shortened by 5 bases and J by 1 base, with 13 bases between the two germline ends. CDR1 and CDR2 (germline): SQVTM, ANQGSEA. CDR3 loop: CSVRRMLGTDTQYF. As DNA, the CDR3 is TGCAGCGTTCGGCGAATGCTCGGCACAGATACGCAGTATTTT.

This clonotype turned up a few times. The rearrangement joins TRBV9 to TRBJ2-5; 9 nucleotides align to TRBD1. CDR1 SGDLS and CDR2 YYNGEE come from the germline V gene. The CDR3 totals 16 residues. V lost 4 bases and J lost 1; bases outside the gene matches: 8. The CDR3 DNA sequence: TGTGCCAGCAGCCCCCACAGGGGGCCTAGCCAAGAGACCCAGTACTTC. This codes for CASSPHRGPSQETQYF.